Sequencing of this T cell receptor (beta chain) was carried out in a study of T cells in Graves' hyperthyroidism and ophthalmopathy. Findings of the study overall: Blood shared most expanded thyroid clonotypes above 0.001.

This clonotype has ten or more counts. Antigen: not known. TCR beta CDR3 regions were amplified from RNA. HTBI primers were employed in a first-round RT-PCR of the TCR CDR3. TCRdb called the multiplex PCR reads again in MiXCR, with one record for every CDR3 protein. In the table there are about 180,000 distinct CDR3 sequences, more than 15% of which are singletons. In patients aged 18 to 65, hyperthyroidism was newly diagnosed, with duration under 2 months. PBMCs were obtained from under 13 ml fresh peripheral blood. Trimming took 0 bases from V and 8 from J, leaving 10 bases between them. Germline CDR1 KGHSH, CDR2 LQKENI. CDR3 length equals 13 residues.

Sequenced input: blood. The chain recombines TRBV18 with TRBJ1-2; D is undetermined. This receptor was obtained from a woman aged 45-65 years with Graves' hyperthyroidism. The CDR3 reads CASSPPLIRGYTF. The CDR3 DNA follows: TGTGCCAGCTCACCACCTCTCATTCGGGGCTACACCTTC.